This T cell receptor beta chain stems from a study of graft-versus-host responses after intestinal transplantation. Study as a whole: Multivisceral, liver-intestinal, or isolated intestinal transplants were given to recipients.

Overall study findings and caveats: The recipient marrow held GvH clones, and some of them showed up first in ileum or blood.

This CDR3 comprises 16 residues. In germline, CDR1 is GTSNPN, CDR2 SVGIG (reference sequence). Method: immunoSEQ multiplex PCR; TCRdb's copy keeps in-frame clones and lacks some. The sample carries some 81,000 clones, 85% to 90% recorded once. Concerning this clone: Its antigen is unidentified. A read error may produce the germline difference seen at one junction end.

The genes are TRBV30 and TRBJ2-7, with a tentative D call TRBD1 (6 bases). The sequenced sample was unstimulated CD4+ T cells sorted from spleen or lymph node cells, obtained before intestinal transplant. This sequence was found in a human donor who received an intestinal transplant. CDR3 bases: TGTGCCTGGAGGCGACCCGGGACACTGAGCTCCTACGGGCAGTACTTC. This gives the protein CAWRRPGTLSSYGQYF.